The present entry profiles one TCR beta chain with its context. The record originates from a study of blood T cell repertoires in COVID-19. Study-level information: The study drew acute and convalescent COVID-19 samples from the United States, Italy and Spain.

Per germline, CDR1 SQVTM and CDR2 ANQGSEA. V lost 6 bases and J 5 bases, leaving 16 bases between the germline ends. The CDR3 covers 13 residues. Source study methods: From reference gene primer amplification, estimates of nucleated cell counts were derived. Assay used: immunoSEQ multiplex PCR; TCRdb lists only in-frame clones, some missing. That table supplies the V and J calls and clone size; D and trimming were determined from the DNA. The data contain roughly 200,000 clones, roughly 87% of them singletons. This chain connects TRBV29-1 to TRBJ2-5, with D perhaps matching TRBD1 (6 bases). The receptor comes from a man in his sixties with active or convalescent COVID-19. The sequencing input was peripheral blood. The CDR3 loop reads CSVGPGQTETQYF. DNA for the CDR3: TGCAGCGTCGGCCCCGGACAGACGGAGACCCAGTACTTC.